These 27 T cell receptor beta chains came from one sample sequenced in a study of cytomegalovirus exposure and HLA in healthy donors. Amplification used 60 Vbeta primers and 13 Jbeta primers. Using immunoSEQ multiplex PCR, the repertoire was profiled, and TCRdb retains in-frame clones only, with some absent. The sample shows over 200,000 clones, around 73% of them seen only once. The sample comprised PBMCs. Receptor source: a male donor in good health and CMV-seronegative.

The chain links TRBV5-1 to TRBJ2-7, with 11 bases identical to TRBD1. Germline V gene data show CDR1 as SGHRS and CDR2 as YFSETQ. This CDR3 contains 15 residues. V shed 1 base, J shed 6 bases, and the junction held 6 bases outside the gene matches. The CDR3 spells CASSLSGQGAGEQYF. CDR3 DNA sequence: TGCGCCAGCAGCTTGTCCGGACAGGGGGCCGGCGAGCAGTACTTC.

The chain recombines TRBV4-1 with TRBJ1-5, with TRBD1 matching 10 bases. The junction had 6 bases not matched to a gene; V was cut back by 0 bases and J by 4 bases. This CDR3 has 17 amino acids. Germline CDR1 is MGHRA and CDR2 is YSYEKL. The chain's CDR3 is CASSQDWTGGQNQPQHF. For the CDR3, the DNA is TGCGCCAGCAGCCAAGATTGGACAGGGGGACAAAATCAGCCCCAGCATTTT.

The chain combines TRBV15 with TRBJ2-7, with D perhaps matching TRBD2 (6 bases). V dropped 1 base and J dropped 6 bases, with 16 bases sitting between them. The CDR3 is 15 residues long. CDR1 and CDR2 (germline): LNHNV, YYDKDF (reference sequence). The CDR3 sequence is CATSRGDSGGREQYF. The DNA of the CDR3 is TGTGCCACCAGCAGAGGGGATAGCGGAGGCCGCGAGCAGTACTTC.

This clone was counted only a few times. The rearrangement uses TRBV4-2 and TRBJ1-5, with TRBD1 matching 7 bases. The CDR3 consists of 15 residues. V dropped 1 base and J dropped 4; count of bases not matched to a gene: 4. Germline lookup yields CDR1 LGHNA and CDR2 YNFKEQ. The CDR3 sequence is CASSQGTGLNQPQHF. CDR3 DNA: TGTGCCAGCAGCCAAGGGACAGGTTTAAATCAGCCCCAGCATTTT.

The chain's CDR3 is CASSGFGGGGYTF. Written as DNA, the CDR3 is TGTGCCAGCAGCGGGTTCGGTGGAGGAGGCTACACCTTC. The V and J genes are TRBV5-6 and TRBJ1-2; no firm D call. The CDR3 extends over 13 amino acids. The germline gives CDR1 SGHDT, CDR2 YYEEEE. The V gene lost 4 bases and the J gene lost 8 bases, with 15 bases spanning the gap.

The J gene is TRBJ2-7, the V gene TRBV15; 10 bases match TRBD1. Germline V gene sequence: CDR1 LNHNV, CDR2 YYDKDF (reference sequence). J lost 3 bases, V lost 0 bases, and 5 bases had no gene match. The CDR3 runs 16 residues. The CDR3 reads CATSRDRTGGSYEQYF. In DNA, the CDR3 is TGTGCCACCAGCAGAGATAGGACAGGGGGAAGCTACGAGCAGTACTTC.

The V call is TRBV18, the J call TRBJ2-1, with D perhaps TRBD1 (5 bases). In germline, CDR1 is KGHSH, CDR2 LQKENI. Deletions cut 6 bases from V and 4 bases from J, with 16 bases between. This CDR3 is 15 amino acids long. The CDR3 DNA sequence: TGTGCCAGCTCTCCAAAGGCAGGGAAATACAATGAGCAGTTCTTC. Translated: CASSPKAGKYNEQFF.

This chain uses TRBV6-1 with TRBJ1-2; TRBD1 is a possible D gene (5 bases). This CDR3 is 15 amino acids long. The germline V and J ends were trimmed by 7 bases and 0 bases, with 15 bases remaining between them. Germline V gene sequence: CDR1 MNHNS, CDR2 SASEGT. The CDR3, as DNA: TGTGCCAGCAAGGCGGTCCCAGGGTCTAACTATGGCTACACCTTC. It is translated as CASKAVPGSNYGYTF.

V is TRBV6-5 and J is TRBJ2-7, with TRBD2 matching 10 bases. Germline CDR1 MNHEY, CDR2 SVGAGI. Germline trimming cut 5 bases from V and 3 bases from J; bases unmatched to any gene: 4. The CDR3 covers 14 residues. The CDR3 loop reads CASSKREGRYEQYF. In DNA form, the CDR3 reads TGTGCCAGCAGTAAGCGGGAGGGCCGCTACGAGCAGTACTTC.

This clone was seen more than once but under ten times. The chain joins TRBV18 to TRBJ1-1; D unclear. The CDR3 spans 14 residues. The V end lost 6 bases, the J end lost 4 bases, and 15 bases lay between the germline ends. The germline CDR1 and CDR2 sequences are KGHSH and LQKENI. The CDR3 region has the DNA TGTGCCAGCTCGCCTGAGGGTGGGAGCACTGAAGCTTTCTTT. Its translation: CASSPEGGSTEAFF.

The chain uses TRBV6-1 and TRBJ2-7, with D possibly matching TRBD2 (5 bases). This CDR3 region has 14 residues. V lost 3 bases to trimming and J lost 0 bases, with 9 bases between them. Per the germline V gene, CDR1 is MNHNS and CDR2 is SASEGT. The CDR3 spells CASSDRGTSYEQYF. CDR3 bases: TGTGCCAGCAGTGACCGGGGTACCTCCTACGAGCAGTACTTC.

This CDR3 reads CASSRQGGLYGYTF. The CDR3 coding sequence is TGTGCCAGCAGTAGACAGGGGGGACTCTATGGCTACACCTTC. The J gene is TRBJ1-2, the V gene TRBV6-1, with 9 positions matching TRBD1. The CDR3 loop spans 14 amino acids. The germline CDR1 and CDR2 sequences are MNHNS and SASEGT. Trimming took 5 bases from V and 4 from J; bases not matched to a gene: 5.

For the CDR3, the DNA is TGCGCCAGCAGCCTCGAGGCGGGAGGGCCCTACAATGAGCAGTTCTTC. Protein sequence: CASSLEAGGPYNEQFF. This chain connects TRBV5-1 to TRBJ2-1; TRBD2 matches 9 bases. The ends lost 4 bases at V and 2 bases at J; junction bases unmatched: 7. There are 16 residues in the CDR3. Germline CDR1 is SGHRS and CDR2 is YFSETQ.

The rearrangement links TRBV7-3 to TRBJ2-1, with D possibly TRBD1 on 6 matching bases. The length of the CDR3 is 13 residues. Trimming took off 5 bases at V and 8 bases at J, with 13 bases between the two ends. In germline, CDR1 is SGHTA, CDR2 FQGTGA. The CDR3 DNA reads as TGTGCCAGCAGCGCTCCAGGGGCGGATGAGCAGTTCTTC. Residues: CASSAPGADEQFF.

V usage is TRBV6-1 and J usage is TRBJ2-5; 9 bases align to TRBD1. Trimming took 3 bases from V and 4 from J; bases not matched to a gene: 6. Germline-derived CDR1 and CDR2 are MNHNS and SASEGT. The CDR3 contains 15 residues. As DNA, the CDR3 is TGTGCCAGCAGTGACCTTTGGGACAGGGTAGAGACCCAGTACTTC. This gives the protein CASSDLWDRVETQYF.

The rearrangement uses TRBV7-2 and TRBJ2-7, with 9 bases matching TRBD2. The CDR3 extends over 13 amino acids. V lost 6 bases, J lost 6 bases, and 6 bases stayed unmatched. Germline V gene data show CDR1 as SGHTA and CDR2 as FQGNSA. The CDR3 region has the DNA TGTGCCAGCAGAGAGGCGGGAGGGGTCGAGCAGTACTTC. It specifies CASREAGGVEQYF.

This sequence joins TRBV11-2 and TRBJ2-5; TRBD2 matches at 9 bases. With V trimmed by 4 bases and J by 3 bases, 3 bases remained unmatched. There are 14 residues in the CDR3. CDR1 SGHAT and CDR2 FQNNGV come from the germline V gene. In DNA form, the CDR3 reads TGTGCCAGCAGCTCCGTAGCGGGAGAAGAGACCCAGTACTTC. It encodes CASSSVAGEETQYF.

The chain is built from TRBV29-1 and TRBJ2-2; TRBD2 is a possible D gene (6 bases). V lost 7 bases and J 4 bases, leaving 13 bases between the germline ends. The CDR3 runs to 13 residues. The germline V gene encodes CDR1 SQVTM and CDR2 ANQGSEA. The CDR3, as DNA: TGCAGCGGAGGGACTTCGGGCACCGGGGAGCTGTTTTTT. Translated, it gives CSGGTSGTGELFF.

J is TRBJ2-5 and V is TRBV6-1; no clear D gene. The CDR3 covers 11 residues. CDR1 is MNHNS and CDR2 is SASEGT in the germline V gene. Trimming cost V 4 bases and J 3 bases, with 3 bases left between them. CDR3 region: CASSAKETQYF. Written as DNA, the CDR3 is TGTGCCAGCAGTGCTAAAGAGACCCAGTACTTC.

The rearrangement uses TRBV9 and TRBJ2-7, with TRBD1 as a possible D gene (5 bases). The V end lost 0 bases, the J end lost 3 bases, and 16 bases lay between the germline ends. The CDR3 is 16 amino acids. CDR1 SGDLS and CDR2 YYNGEE come from the germline V gene. CDR3 region: CASSVGGVQDVYEQYF. The CDR3 DNA sequence: TGTGCCAGCAGCGTAGGTGGCGTACAGGACGTCTACGAGCAGTACTTC. The full variable domain, completed using reference TRBV9 and TRBJ2-7, is DSGVTQTPKHLITATGQRVTLRCSPRSGDLSVYWYQQSLDQGLQFLIQYYNGEERAKGNILERFSAQQFPDLHSELNLSSLELGDSALYFCASSVGGVQDVYEQYFGPGTRLTVT.

The chain couples TRBV15 to TRBJ1-1, with D possibly being TRBD1 (5 bases). Germline V gene data show CDR1 as LNHNV and CDR2 as YYDKDF (reference sequence). The CDR3 contains 15 residues. The germline V and J ends were trimmed by 4 bases and 1 base, with 13 bases remaining between them. CDR3 DNA: TGTGCCACCAGCATGGGAGGGGTCCCGAACACTGAAGCTTTCTTT. It encodes CATSMGGVPNTEAFF.

The J gene is TRBJ2-1, the V gene TRBV19, with 9 bases that match TRBD2. The J segment lost 9 bases and the V segment lost 3 bases, leaving 18 bases of the junction unmatched. This CDR3 spans 18 amino acids. CDR1 and CDR2 (germline): LNHDA, SQIVND (reference sequence). Written as DNA, the CDR3 is TGTGCCAGTAGTATGGGGCGGGAGGGCCTCCTATTTTTGGGTGAGCAGTTCTTC. Its translation: CASSMGREGLLFLGEQFF.

This chain joins TRBV5-8 and TRBJ2-7; TRBD1 matches at 7 bases. V lost 1 base and J lost 0; bases outside the gene matches: 7. The CDR3 loop spans 16 amino acids. The germline CDR1 and CDR2 sequences are SGHTS and YDEGEE. The CDR3, as DNA: TGTGCCAGCAGCTTGCGGACAGGAGCGAGCTCCTACGAGCAGTACTTC. Translation: CASSLRTGASSYEQYF.

The V call is TRBV27, the J call TRBJ2-5, with D unresolved. Germline CDR1 and CDR2: MNHEY and SMNVEV (reference sequence). V dropped 7 bases and J dropped 2 bases, with 5 bases sitting between them. The CDR3 sequence is 11 residues long. The CDR3 DNA reads TGTGCCAGCAAGCGTCAAGAGACCCAGTACTTC. As protein: CASKRQETQYF.

V is TRBV29-1 and J is TRBJ2-2; TRBD2 aligns across 13 bases. Trimming cost V 5 bases and J 6 bases; bases outside gene matches: 9. This CDR3 is built from 16 residues. Germline V gene sequence: CDR1 SQVTM, CDR2 ANQGSEA. The CDR3 coding sequence is TGCAGCGTTACTAGCGGGAGGGTAACAAAGGCCGGGGAGCTGTTTTTT. Protein sequence: CSVTSGRVTKAGELFF.

The V call is TRBV5-1, the J call TRBJ2-7; 11 bases are a match to TRBD2. Germline V gives CDR1 SGHRS, CDR2 YFSETQ. The CDR3 is made up of 19 amino acids. The trim removed 2 bases at V and 2 bases at J, leaving 15 bases unmatched. CDR3 nucleotide sequence: TGCGCCAGCAGCTTTTTTAGCGGGAGGGCCGGTCGGGGTGCCTACGAGCAGTACTTC. This codes for CASSFFSGRAGRGAYEQYF.

CDR3 protein: CASSRWTGVEGEQFF. The CDR3 coding sequence is TGTGCCAGCAGCCGGTGGACAGGGGTGGAGGGTGAGCAGTTCTTC. The chain combines TRBV28 with TRBJ2-1, with TRBD1 matching 9 bases. J lost 9 bases, V lost 6 bases, and 12 bases had no gene match. CDR3 length equals 15 residues. CDR1 and CDR2 from the germline V gene are MDHEN and SYDVKM.